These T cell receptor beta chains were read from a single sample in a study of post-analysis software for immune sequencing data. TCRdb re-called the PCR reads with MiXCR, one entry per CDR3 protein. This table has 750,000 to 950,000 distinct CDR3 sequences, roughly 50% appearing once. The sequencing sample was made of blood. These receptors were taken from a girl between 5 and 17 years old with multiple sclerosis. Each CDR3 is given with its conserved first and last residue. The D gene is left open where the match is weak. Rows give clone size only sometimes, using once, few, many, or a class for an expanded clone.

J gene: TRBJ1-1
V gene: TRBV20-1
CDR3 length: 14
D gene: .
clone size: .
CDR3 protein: CSAREGQWNTEAFF
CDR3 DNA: TGCAGTGCTAGAGAGGGCCAGTGGAACACTGAAGCTTTCTTT

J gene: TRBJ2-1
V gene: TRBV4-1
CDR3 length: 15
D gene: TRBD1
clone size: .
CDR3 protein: CASSQGQGGVDEQFF
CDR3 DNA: TGCGCCAGCAGCCAGGGACAGGGAGGGGTCGATGAGCAGTTCTTC

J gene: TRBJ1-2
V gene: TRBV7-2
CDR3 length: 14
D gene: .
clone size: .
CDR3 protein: CASSLDSLTYGYTF
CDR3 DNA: TGTGCCAGCAGCTTAGACAGCCTAACCTATGGCTACACCTTC

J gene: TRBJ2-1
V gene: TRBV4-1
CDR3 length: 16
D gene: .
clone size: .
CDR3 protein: CASQPVLGGVRHEQFF
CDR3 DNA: TGCGCCAGCCAGCCAGTCCTCGGCGGGGTCCGCCATGAGCAGTTCTTC

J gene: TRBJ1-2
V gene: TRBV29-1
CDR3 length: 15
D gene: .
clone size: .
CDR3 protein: CSVEGDLGRGYGYIF
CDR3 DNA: TGCAGCGTTGAAGGGGATCTAGGGCGTGGCTATGGCTACATCTTC

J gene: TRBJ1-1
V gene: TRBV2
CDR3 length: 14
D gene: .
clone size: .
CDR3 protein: CASSEALELTEAFF
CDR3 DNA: TGTGCCAGCAGTGAAGCGCTCGAACTCACTGAAGCTTTCTTT

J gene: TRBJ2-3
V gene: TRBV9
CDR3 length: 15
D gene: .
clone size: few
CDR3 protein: CASSVGGGDTDTQYF
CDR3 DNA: TGTGCCAGCAGCGTGGGTGGGGGCGACACAGATACGCAGTATTTT

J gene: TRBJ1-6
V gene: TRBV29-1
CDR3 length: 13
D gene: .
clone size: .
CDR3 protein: CSVQTATNSPLHF
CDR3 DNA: TGCAGCGTGCAGACAGCTACGAATTCACCCCTCCACTTT

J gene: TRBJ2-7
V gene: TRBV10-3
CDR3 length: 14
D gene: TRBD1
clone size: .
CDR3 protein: CAIKGTVNSYEQYF
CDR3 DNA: TGTGCCATCAAGGGGACAGTCAACTCCTACGAGCAGTACTTC

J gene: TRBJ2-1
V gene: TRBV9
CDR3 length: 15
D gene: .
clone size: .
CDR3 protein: CASSVDSGGYNEQFF
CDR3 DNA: TGTGCCAGCAGCGTAGATAGCGGAGGGTACAATGAGCAGTTCTTC

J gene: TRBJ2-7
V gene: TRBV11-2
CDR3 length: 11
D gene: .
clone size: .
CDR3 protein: CASSSSREQYF
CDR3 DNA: TGTGCCAGCAGCTCGAGCCGCGAGCAGTACTTC

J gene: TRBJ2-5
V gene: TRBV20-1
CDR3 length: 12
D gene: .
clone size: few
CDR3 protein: CSARAQGETQYF
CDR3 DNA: TGCAGTGCTAGAGCCCAAGGAGAGACCCAGTACTTC

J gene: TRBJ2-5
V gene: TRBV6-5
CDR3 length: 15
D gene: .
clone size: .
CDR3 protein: CASSYSRQRPETQYF
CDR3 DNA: TGTGCCAGCAGTTACTCGAGGCAGCGACCAGAGACCCAGTACTTC

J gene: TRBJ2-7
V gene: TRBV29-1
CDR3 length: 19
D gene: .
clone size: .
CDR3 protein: CGVEDPDTDLGQSSYEQYF
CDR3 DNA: TGCGGCGTTGAAGATCCGGATACAGACCTTGGACAGAGCTCCTACGAGCAGTACTTC

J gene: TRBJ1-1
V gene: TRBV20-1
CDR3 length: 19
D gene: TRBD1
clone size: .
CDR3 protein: CSARDFGFNRGQMNTEAFF
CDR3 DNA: TGCAGTGCTAGAGATTTCGGGTTCAACAGGGGACAAATGAACACTGAAGCTTTCTTT

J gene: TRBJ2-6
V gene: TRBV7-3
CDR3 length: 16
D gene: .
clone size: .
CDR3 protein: CASSLLPSSGANVLTF
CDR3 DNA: TGTGCCAGCAGCTTACTTCCTAGTTCTGGGGCCAACGTCCTGACTTTC

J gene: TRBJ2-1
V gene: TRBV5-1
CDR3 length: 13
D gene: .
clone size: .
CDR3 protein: CASSTSGNNEQFF
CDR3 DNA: TGCGCCAGCAGCACGTCAGGGAACAATGAGCAGTTCTTC

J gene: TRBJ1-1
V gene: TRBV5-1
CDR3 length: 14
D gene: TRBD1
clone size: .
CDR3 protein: CASSSGGANTEAFF
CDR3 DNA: TGCGCCAGCAGCTCAGGGGGGGCGAACACTGAAGCTTTCTTT

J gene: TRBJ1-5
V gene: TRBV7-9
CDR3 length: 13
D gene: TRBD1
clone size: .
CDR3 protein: CASSLAGTGAQHF
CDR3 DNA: TGTGCCAGCAGCTTAGCGGGGACAGGGGCCCAGCATTTT

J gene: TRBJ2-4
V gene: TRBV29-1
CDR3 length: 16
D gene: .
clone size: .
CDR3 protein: CSVGKQEAGFTNIQYF
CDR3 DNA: TGCAGCGTAGGGAAACAGGAGGCCGGTTTTACTAACATTCAGTACTTC

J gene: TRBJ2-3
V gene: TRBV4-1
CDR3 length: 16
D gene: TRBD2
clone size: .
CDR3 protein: CASSQDPAGSTDTQYF
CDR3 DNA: TGCGCCAGCAGCCAAGATCCAGCGGGAAGCACAGATACGCAGTATTTT

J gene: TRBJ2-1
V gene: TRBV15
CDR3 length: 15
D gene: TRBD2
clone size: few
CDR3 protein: CATSREPSGYNEQFF
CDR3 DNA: TGTGCCACCAGCAGAGAGCCTAGCGGGTACAATGAGCAGTTCTTC

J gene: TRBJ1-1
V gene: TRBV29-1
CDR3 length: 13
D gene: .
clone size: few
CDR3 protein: CSARQGGGREAFF
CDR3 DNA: TGCAGCGCCCGGCAAGGCGGAGGCAGGGAAGCTTTCTTT

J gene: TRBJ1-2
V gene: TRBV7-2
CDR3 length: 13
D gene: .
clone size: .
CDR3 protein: CASTTSFNYGYTF
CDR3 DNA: TGTGCCAGTACTACGTCCTTTAACTATGGCTACACCTTC

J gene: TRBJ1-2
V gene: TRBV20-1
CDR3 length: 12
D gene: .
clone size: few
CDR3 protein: CSARNGLLGYTF
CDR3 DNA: TGCAGTGCTAGAAACGGACTCCTAGGCTACACCTTC

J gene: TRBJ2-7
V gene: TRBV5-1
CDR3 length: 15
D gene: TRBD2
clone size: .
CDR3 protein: CASTTTSGRSYEQYF
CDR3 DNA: TGCGCCAGCACCACGACTAGCGGCCGCTCCTACGAGCAGTACTTC

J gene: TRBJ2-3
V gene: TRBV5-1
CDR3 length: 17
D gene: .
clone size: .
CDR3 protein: CASSWGGTRKITDTQYF
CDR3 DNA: TGCGCCAGCAGCTGGGGCGGGACCAGAAAAATCACAGATACGCAGTATTTT

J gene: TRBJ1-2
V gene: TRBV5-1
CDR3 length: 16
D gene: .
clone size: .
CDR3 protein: CASSLIGSLEGDGYTF
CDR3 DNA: TGCGCCAGCAGCTTGATTGGGTCGTTAGAGGGTGATGGCTACACCTTC

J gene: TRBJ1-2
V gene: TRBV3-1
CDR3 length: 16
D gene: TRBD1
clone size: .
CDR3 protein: CASSPQPTGGASGYTF
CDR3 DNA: TGTGCCAGCAGCCCCCAACCAACAGGGGGAGCTTCGGGCTACACCTTC

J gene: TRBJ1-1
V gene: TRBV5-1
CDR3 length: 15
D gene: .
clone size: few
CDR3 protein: CASSQKPLGHTEAFF
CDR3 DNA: TGCGCCAGCAGTCAGAAACCCCTCGGGCACACTGAAGCTTTCTTT

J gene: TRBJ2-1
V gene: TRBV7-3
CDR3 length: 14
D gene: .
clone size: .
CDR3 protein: CASSAGQLSNEQFF
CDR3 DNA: TGTGCCAGCAGCGCCGGACAGCTATCAAATGAGCAGTTCTTC

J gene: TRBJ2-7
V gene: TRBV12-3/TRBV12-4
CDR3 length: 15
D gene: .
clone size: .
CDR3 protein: CASSLFLRGEYEQYF
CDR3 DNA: TGTGCCAGCAGTTTATTTCTTAGGGGGGAGTACGAGCAGTACTTC

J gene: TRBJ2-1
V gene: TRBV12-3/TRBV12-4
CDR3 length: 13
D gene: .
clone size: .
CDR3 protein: CASSFLAGHEQFF
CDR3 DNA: TGTGCCAGCAGTTTTTTGGCGGGACATGAGCAGTTCTTC

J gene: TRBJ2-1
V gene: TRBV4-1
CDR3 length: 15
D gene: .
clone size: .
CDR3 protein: CASRVILSSYNEQFF
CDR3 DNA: TGCGCCAGCAGAGTCATCCTAAGCTCCTACAATGAGCAGTTCTTC

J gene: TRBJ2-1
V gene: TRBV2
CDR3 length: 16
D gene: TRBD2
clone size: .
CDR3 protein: CASSPSSGRTLGEQFF
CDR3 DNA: TGTGCCAGCAGTCCTTCTAGCGGGCGGACCTTGGGAGAGCAGTTCTTC

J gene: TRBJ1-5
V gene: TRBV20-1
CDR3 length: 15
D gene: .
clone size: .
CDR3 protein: CSARREGIRNQPQHF
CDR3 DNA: TGCAGTGCTCGCAGGGAGGGAATCCGAAATCAGCCCCAGCATTTT

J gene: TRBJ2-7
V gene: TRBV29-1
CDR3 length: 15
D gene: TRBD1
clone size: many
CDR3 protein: CSVSSIGQGTYEQYF
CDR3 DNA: TGCAGCGTCTCCTCCATAGGACAGGGGACCTACGAGCAGTACTTC

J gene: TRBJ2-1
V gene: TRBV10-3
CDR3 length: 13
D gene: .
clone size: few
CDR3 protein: CAISLTDNNEQFF
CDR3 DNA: TGTGCCATCAGCTTGACAGACAACAATGAGCAGTTCTTC

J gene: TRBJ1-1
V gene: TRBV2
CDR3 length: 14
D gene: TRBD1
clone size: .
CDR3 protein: CASSTGQGTSRAFF
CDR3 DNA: TGTGCCAGCAGCACTGGACAGGGGACCTCGAGAGCTTTCTTT

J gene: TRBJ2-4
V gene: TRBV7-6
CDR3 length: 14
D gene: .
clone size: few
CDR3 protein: CASSQDSGGGIQYF
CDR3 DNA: TGTGCCAGCAGCCAGGACTCAGGAGGGGGCATTCAGTACTTC

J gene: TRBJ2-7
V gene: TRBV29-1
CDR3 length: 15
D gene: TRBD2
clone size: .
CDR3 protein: CSGAMLAGVTYEQYF
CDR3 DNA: TGCAGCGGGGCGATGCTAGCGGGAGTAACCTACGAGCAGTACTTC

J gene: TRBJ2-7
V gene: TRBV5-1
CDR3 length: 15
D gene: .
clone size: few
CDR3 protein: CASSSRDANSYEQYF
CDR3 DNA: TGCGCCAGCAGCAGCCGGGACGCCAACTCCTACGAGCAGTACTTC

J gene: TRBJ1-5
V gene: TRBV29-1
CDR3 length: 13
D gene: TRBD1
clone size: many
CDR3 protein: CSGGTGRGQPQHF
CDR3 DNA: TGCAGCGGGGGGACAGGACGGGGTCAGCCCCAGCATTTT

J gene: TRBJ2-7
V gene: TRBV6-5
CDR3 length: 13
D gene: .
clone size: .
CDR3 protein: CASGVTGSYEQYF
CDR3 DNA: TGTGCCAGCGGGGTGACAGGCTCCTACGAGCAGTACTTC

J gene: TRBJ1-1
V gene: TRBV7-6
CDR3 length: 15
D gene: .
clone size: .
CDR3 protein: CASSPLRTVNTEAFF
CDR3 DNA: TGTGCCAGCAGCCCACTACGGACAGTGAACACTGAAGCTTTCTTT

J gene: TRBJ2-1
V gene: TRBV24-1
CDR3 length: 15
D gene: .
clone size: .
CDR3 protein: CATSDEGDVGDEQFF
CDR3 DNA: TGTGCCACCAGTGATGAGGGGGACGTTGGGGATGAGCAGTTCTTC

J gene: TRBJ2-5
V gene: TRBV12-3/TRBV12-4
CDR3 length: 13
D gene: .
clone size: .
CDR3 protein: CASSFRGWETPYF
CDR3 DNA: TGTGCCAGCAGTTTTCGGGGTTGGGAGACCCCGTACTTC

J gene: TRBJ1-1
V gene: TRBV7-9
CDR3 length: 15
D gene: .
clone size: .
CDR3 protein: CASSQRPPEWTEAFF
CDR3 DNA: TGTGCCAGCAGCCAACGACCGCCCGAATGGACTGAAGCTTTCTTT

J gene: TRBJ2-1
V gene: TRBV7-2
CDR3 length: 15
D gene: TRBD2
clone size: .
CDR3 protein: CASSLSGGSLNEQFF
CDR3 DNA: TGTGCCAGCAGCCTTAGCGGGGGATCGCTCAATGAGCAGTTCTTC

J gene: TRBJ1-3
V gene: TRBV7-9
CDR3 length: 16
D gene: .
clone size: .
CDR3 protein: CASSSRQDDSGNTIYF
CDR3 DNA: TGTGCCAGCAGCTCCCGACAGGATGACTCTGGAAACACCATATATTTT

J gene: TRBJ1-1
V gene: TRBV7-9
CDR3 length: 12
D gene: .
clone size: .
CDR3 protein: CASSQWNTEAFF
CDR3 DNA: TGTGCCAGCAGTCAGTGGAACACTGAAGCTTTCTTT

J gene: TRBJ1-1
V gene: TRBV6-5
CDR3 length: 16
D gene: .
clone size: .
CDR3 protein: CASSPRNEYFYTEAFF
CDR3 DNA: TGTGCCAGCAGTCCCCGAAATGAGTATTTTTACACTGAAGCTTTCTTT